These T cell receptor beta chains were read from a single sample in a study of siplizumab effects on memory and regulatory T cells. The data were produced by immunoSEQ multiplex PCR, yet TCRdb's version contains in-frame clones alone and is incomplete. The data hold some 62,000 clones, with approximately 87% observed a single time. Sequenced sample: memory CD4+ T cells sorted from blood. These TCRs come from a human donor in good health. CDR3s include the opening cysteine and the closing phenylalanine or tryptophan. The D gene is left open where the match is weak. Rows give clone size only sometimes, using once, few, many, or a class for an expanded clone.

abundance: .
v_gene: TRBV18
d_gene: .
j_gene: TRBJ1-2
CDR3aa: CASSPSPGRYGYTF
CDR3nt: TGTGCCAGCTCACCGAGCCCGGGGAGATATGGCTACACCTTC

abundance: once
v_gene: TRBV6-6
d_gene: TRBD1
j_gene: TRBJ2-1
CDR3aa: CATGQGGFEQFF
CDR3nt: TGTGCCACCGGACAGGGAGGATTTGAGCAGTTCTTC

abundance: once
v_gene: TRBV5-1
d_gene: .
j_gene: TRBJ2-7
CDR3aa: CASSPQGGATPYEQYF
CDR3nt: TGCGCCAGCAGCCCCCAGGGCGGGGCGACTCCCTACGAGCAGTACTTC

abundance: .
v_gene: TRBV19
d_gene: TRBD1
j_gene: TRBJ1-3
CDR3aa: CASASSTGRNTIYF
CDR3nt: TGTGCCAGTGCCTCATCGACAGGGAGAAACACCATATATTTT

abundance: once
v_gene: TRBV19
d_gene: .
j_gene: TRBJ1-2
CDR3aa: CASSLKTVYGYTF
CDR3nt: TGTGCCAGTAGTCTCAAGACAGTCTATGGCTACACCTTC

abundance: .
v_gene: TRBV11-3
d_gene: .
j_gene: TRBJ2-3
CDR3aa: CASSFSGREGSTQYF
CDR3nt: TGTGCCAGCAGCTTTAGCGGTCGAGAAGGTAGTACGCAGTATTTT

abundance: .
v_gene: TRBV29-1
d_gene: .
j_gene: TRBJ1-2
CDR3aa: CSGAGPTNGYTF
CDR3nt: TGCAGTGGGGCAGGTCCTACCAATGGCTACACCTTC

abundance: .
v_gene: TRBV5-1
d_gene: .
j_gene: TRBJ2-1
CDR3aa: CASSLAAPSEQFF
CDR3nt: TGCGCCAGCAGCTTGGCAGCCCCGAGTGAGCAGTTCTTC

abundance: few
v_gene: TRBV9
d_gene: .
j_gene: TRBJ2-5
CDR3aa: CASSAQPIETQYF
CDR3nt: TGTGCCAGCAGCGCCCAACCCATAGAGACCCAGTACTTC

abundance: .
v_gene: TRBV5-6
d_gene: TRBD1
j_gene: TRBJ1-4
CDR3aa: CASRMEGQGDTKLFF
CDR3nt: TGTGCCAGCAGAATGGAAGGGCAGGGGGACACGAAACTGTTTTTT

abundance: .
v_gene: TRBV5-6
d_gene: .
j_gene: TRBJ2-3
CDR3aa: CASSFTDTQYF
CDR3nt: TGTGCCAGCAGCTTCACAGATACGCAGTATTTT

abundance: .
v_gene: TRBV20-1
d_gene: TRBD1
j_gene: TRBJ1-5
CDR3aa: CSAGTGEPQHF
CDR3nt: TGCAGTGCTGGAACAGGGGAGCCCCAGCATTTT